This TCR beta chain is from a study of memory CD4+ T cells and cytomegalovirus serostatus (dated by TCRdb to between 2018 and 2021). About the investigation overall: The cohort comprised 35 or so healthy Belgian adults, 9 CMV seropositive and 24 CMV seronegative. The study sequenced CD4+ memory TCRbeta repertoires of a Belgian cohort with known cytomegalovirus serostatus to replicate a published TCR-based CMV serostatus classifier.

Genomic DNA was extracted from sorted cells with the Quick-DNA Microprep Kit. Amplification of TCRbeta DNA was done with the immunoSEQ hsTCRbeta kit, following the protocol from the manufacturer. TCRbeta libraries were sequenced on an Illumina MiSeq instrument. Under the source paper's analysis protocol: Following removal of out-of-frame sequences, 2 million to 2.5 million distinct TCRbeta sequences were retained, with an average of around 67,000 per individual. Two values were used to score each individual: the count of 150 to 200 previously reported CMV-associated TCRbeta sequences and the total count of productive distinct TCRbeta sequences. A beta-binomial model was reimplemented in Python, and random forests from scikit-learn, run with default parameters, were trained on data from the US cohort. Classifier performance on the Belgian cohort was reported as the median AUC with percentile confidence intervals calculated over 10,000 bootstrap iterations. TCRdb stores this immuneACCESS table with in-frame sequences only. Part of the clones is absent; in the studies checked, under half of the shortfall reflects unresolved V genes, and no reason is known for the rest. V and J calls and clone size are copied from that table; D and trimming were computed from the DNA. Present in this sample are fewer than 75,000 clones, more than 60% of which were seen just once. More than 0.75% of the sample lies in the top ten.

A FACSAria II was used to sort memory CD4+ T cells, defined as single viable CD3+CD4+CD8-CD45RO+ cells. To determine CMV serostatus, a Roche Elecsys assay was used that detects serum IgG against CMV pp150, pp28, p38 and p52. After thawing, total CD4+ T cells were enriched by positive selection with CD4 magnetic microbeads. The samples came from a different study that was designed specifically to examine the CD4+ T cell memory repertoire. Peripheral blood mononuclear cells were isolated and cryopreserved following standard operating procedures; serum was stored at -80 °C. Staining used CD3-PerCP (BW264/56), CD4-APC (RPA-T4), CD45RO-PE (UCHT1) and CD8-Pacific Orange (3B5) antibodies, with Sytox blue excluding non-viable cells. Findings and caveats that apply to the study as a whole: The original-framework classifier achieved a median bootstrapped AUC of approximately 0.94 with a 95% CI of 0.76-1.00 on the Belgian cohort. Of around 150 previously reported CMV-associated TCRbeta sequences, 55 to 75 appeared in the CD4+ memory repertoires, each in one to five individuals. The results were read as suggesting that the CMV-associated TCR signature is, for the most part, present in the CD4+ memory repertoire. Only CD4+CD45RO+ memory cells were sequenced, in contrast to the original study, in which naive and memory CD4+ and CD8+ populations were covered. For CMV serostatus prediction, a median bootstrapped AUC of approximately 0.95 was reached with the original framework, and a median bootstrapped AUC of about 0.89 was reached with a US-trained random forest.

This clone was picked up a small number of times. It lacks a known antigen. Base qualities are not at hand, and no much larger clone is one base apart. CDR1 and CDR2, per the germline V gene, are KGHSH and LQKENI. From its cysteine to its phenylalanine, the CDR3 spans 12 amino acids. Here the CDR3 DNA is all that survives: 36 bases in frame from base 1. V and J are truncated by 4 bases and 4 bases respectively, leaving an intervening sequence of 8 bases. The sample was memory CD4+ T cells from blood. The rearranged chain carries TRBV18 and TRBJ2-7; too little of a D gene remains to name it. This TCR came from an adult in good health and CMV-seronegative. The DNA sequence follows: TGTGCCAGCTCACAGGGCGGTTACGAGCAGTACTTC. It translates to CASSQGGYEQYF.